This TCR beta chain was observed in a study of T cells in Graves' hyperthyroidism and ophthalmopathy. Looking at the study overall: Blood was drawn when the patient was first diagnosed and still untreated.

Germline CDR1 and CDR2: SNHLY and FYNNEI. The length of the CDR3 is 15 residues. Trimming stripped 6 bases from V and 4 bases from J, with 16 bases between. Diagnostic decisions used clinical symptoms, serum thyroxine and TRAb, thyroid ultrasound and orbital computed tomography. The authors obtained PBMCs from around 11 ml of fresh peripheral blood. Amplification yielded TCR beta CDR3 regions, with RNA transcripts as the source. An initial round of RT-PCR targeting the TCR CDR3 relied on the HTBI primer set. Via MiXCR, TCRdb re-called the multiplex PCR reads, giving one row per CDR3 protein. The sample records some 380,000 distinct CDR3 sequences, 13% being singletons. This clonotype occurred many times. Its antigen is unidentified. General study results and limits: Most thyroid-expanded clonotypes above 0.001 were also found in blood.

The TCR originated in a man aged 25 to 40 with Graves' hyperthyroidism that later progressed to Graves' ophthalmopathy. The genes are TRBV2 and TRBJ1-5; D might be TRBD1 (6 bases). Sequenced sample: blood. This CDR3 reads CASRLQGGPNQPQHF. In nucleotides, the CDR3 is TGTGCCAGCAGGCTACAGGGAGGCCCTAATCAGCCCCAGCATTTT.